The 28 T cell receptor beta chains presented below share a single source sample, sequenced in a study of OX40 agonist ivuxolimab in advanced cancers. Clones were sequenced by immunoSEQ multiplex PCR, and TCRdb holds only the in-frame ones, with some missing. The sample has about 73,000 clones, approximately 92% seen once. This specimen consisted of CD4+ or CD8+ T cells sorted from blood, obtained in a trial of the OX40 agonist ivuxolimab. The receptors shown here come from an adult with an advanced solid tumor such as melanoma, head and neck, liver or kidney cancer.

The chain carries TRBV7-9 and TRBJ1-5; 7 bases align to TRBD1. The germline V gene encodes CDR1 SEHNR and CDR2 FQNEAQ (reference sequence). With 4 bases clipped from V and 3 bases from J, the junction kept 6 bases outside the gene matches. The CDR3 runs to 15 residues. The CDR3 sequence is CASSSSDRVNQPQHF. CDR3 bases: TGTGCCAGCAGCTCGTCCGACAGGGTCAATCAGCCCCAGCATTTT.

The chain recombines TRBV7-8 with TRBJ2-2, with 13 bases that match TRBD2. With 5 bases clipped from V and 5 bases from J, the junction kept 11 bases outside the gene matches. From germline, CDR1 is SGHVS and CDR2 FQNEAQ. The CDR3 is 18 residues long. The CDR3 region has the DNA TGTGCCAGCAGCGATCAACTAGCGGGGGGGCCGGGTACCGGGGAGCTGTTTTTT. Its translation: CASSDQLAGGPGTGELFF.

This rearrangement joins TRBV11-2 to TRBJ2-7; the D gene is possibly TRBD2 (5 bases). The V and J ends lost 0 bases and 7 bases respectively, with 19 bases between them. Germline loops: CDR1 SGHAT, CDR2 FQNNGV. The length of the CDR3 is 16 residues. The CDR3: CASSLDLLLVPGEQYF. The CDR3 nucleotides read TGTGCCAGCAGCTTAGATTTGTTACTAGTTCCGGGTGAGCAGTACTTC.

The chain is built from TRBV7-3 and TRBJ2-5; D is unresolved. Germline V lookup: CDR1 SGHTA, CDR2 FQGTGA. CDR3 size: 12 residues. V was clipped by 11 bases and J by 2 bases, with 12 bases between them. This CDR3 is CAWTPAQETQYF. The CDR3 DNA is TGTGCCTGGACGCCAGCACAAGAGACCCAGTACTTC. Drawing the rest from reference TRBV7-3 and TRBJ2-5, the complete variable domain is GAGVSQTPSNKVTEKGKYVELRCDPISGHTALYWYRQSLGQGPEFLIYFQGTGAADDSGLPNDRFFAVRPEGSVSTLKIQRTERGDSAVYLCAWTPAQETQYFGPGTRLLVL.

This chain's CDR3 is CSVAGTANTGELFF. The DNA of the CDR3 is TGCAGCGTTGCGGGGACAGCGAACACCGGGGAGCTGTTTTTT. The gene calls are TRBV29-1 and TRBJ2-2, with TRBD1 identical over 7 bases. Trimming removed 4 bases from V and 0 bases from J; junction bases left unmatched: 2. Germline V CDR1 and CDR2: SQVTM, ANQGSEA. The CDR3 covers 14 residues.

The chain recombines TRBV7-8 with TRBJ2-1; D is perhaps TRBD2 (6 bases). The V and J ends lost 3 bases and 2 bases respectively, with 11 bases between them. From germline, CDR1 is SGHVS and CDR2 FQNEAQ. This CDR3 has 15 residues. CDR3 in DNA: TGTGCCAGCAGCTTGGCGCCGGGGGCCTACAATGAGCAGTTCTTC. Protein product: CASSLAPGAYNEQFF.

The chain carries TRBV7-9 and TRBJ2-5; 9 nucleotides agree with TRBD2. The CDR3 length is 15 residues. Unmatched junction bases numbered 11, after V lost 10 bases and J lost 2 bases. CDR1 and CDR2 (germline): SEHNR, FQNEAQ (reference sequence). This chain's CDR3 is CATTLAGAPQETQYF. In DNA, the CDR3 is TGTGCCACCACCTTAGCGGGGGCGCCTCAAGAGACCCAGTACTTC.

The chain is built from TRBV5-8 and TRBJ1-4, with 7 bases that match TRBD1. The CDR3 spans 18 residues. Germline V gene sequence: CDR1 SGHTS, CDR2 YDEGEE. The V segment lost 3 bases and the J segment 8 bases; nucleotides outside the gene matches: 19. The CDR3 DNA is TGTGCCAGCAGCTCCGGGACAGCCAATCCCCCCAGTGGGGAAAAACTGTTTTTT. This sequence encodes CASSSGTANPPSGEKLFF.

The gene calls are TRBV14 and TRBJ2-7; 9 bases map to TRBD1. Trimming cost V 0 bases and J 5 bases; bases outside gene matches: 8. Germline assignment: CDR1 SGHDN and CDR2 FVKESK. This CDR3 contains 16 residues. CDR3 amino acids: CASSQDDRGWRHEQYF. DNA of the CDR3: TGTGCCAGCAGCCAAGACGACAGGGGGTGGCGGCACGAGCAGTACTTC. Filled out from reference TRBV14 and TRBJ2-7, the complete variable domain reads EAGVTQFPSHSVIEKGQTVTLRCDPISGHDNLYWYRRVMGKEIKFLLHFVKESKQDESGMPNNRFLAERTGGTYSTLKVQPAELEDSGVYFCASSQDDRGWRHEQYFGPGTRLTVT.

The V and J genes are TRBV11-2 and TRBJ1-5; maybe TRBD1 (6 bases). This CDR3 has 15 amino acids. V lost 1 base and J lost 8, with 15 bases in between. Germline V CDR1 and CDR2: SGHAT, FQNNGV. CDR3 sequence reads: CASSLGVGGEEPQHF. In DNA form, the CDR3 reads TGTGCCAGCAGCTTAGGTGTAGGGGGGGAGGAGCCCCAGCATTTT.

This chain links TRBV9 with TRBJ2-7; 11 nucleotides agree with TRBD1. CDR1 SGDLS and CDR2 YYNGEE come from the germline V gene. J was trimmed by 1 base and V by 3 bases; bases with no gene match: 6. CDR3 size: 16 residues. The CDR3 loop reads CASSDNRDRGSYEQYF. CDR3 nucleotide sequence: TGTGCCAGCAGCGACAACCGGGACAGGGGGTCCTACGAGCAGTACTTC.

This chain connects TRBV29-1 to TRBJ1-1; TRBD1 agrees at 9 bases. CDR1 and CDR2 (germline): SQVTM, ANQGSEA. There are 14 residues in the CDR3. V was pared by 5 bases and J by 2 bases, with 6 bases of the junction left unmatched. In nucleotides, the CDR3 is TGCAGCGTTTACTCGGGACAGGGAAACACTGAAGCTTTCTTT. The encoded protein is CSVYSGQGNTEAFF.

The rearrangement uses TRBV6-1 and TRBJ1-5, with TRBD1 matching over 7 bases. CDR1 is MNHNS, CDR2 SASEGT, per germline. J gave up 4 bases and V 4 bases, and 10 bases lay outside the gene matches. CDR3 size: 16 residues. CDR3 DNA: TGTGCCAGCAGTGTGTACGGACAGGATAATAATCAGCCCCAGCATTTT. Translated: CASSVYGQDNNQPQHF.

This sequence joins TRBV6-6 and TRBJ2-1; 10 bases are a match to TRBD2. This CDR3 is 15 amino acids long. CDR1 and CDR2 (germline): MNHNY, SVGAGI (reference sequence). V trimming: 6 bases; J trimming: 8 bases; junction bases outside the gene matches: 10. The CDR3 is CASRDTSGAWDEQFF. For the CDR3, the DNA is TGTGCCAGCAGGGATACTAGCGGGGCGTGGGATGAGCAGTTCTTC.

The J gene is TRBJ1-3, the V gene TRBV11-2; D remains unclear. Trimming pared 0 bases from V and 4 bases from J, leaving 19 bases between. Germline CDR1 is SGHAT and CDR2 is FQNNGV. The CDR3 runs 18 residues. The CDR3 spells CASSLDQGRPLKGNTIYF. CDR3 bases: TGTGCCAGCAGCTTAGATCAAGGCAGACCTTTGAAAGGAAACACCATATATTTT.

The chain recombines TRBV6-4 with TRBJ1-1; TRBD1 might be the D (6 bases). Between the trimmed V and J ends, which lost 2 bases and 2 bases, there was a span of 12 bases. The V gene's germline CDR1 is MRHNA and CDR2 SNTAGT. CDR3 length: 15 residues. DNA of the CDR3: TGTGCCAGCAGTGACAATTCGGGGACAAACACTGAAGCTTTCTTT. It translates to CASSDNSGTNTEAFF.

The CDR3: CASSEGQVVYGYTF. DNA for the CDR3: TGTGCCAGCAGTGAAGGACAGGTCGTCTATGGCTACACCTTC. The V call is TRBV6-1, the J call TRBJ1-2; D is perhaps TRBD1 (6 bases). Trimming stripped 1 base from V and 4 bases from J, with 10 bases between. CDR3 size: 14 residues. Germline CDR1 MNHNS, CDR2 SASEGT.

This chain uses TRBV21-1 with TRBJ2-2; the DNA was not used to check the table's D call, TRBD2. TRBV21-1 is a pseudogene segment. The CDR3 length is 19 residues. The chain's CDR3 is CASAVRGGRASMYTGELFF. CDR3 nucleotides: TGTGCCAGCGCCGTCCGCGGGGGGAGGGCCTCGATGTACACCGGGGAGCTGTTTTTT.

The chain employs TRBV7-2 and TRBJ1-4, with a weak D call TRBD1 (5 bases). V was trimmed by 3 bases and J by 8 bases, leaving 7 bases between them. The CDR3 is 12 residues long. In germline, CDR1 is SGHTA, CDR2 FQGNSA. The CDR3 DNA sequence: TGTGCCAGCAGCTTCCGGGGCGAAAAACTGTTTTTT. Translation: CASSFRGEKLFF.

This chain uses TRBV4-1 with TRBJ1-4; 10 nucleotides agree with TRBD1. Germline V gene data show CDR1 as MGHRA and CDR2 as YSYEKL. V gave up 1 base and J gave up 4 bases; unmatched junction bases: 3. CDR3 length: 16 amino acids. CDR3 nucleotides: TGCGCCAGCAGCCAAGGAGGACAGGGGGGTAATGAAAAACTGTTTTTT. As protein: CASSQGGQGGNEKLFF.

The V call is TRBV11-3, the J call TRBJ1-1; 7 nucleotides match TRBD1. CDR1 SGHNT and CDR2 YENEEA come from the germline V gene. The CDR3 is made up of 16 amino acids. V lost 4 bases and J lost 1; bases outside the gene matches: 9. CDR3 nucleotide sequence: TGTGCCAGCAGCTACGACAGGGTTCCTGGGAACACTGAAGCTTTCTTT. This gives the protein CASSYDRVPGNTEAFF.

The CDR3 sequence is CASGPGLSPGTDTQYF. The DNA for the CDR3 is TGTGCTAGTGGTCCCGGACTTTCCCCTGGCACAGATACGCAGTATTTT. The chain combines TRBV12-5 with TRBJ2-3; D is perhaps TRBD2 (5 bases). CDR1 LGHNT and CDR2 FRNRAP come from the germline V gene. CDR3 length: 16 residues. Trimming shortened V by 5 bases and J by 1 base, and 16 bases separated the two germline ends.

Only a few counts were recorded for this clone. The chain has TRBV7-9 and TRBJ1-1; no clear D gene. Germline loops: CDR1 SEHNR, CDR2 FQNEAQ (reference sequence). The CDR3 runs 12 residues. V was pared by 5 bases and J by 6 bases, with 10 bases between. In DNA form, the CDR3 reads TGTGCCAGCAGCCCCGGCGGGTCTGAAGCTTTCTTT. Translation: CASSPGGSEAFF.

CDR3: CAISILLGQGAAKGYTF. The CDR3 DNA follows: TGTGCCATCAGTATCCTCCTCGGACAGGGGGCTGCGAAGGGCTACACCTTC. The chain couples TRBV10-3 to TRBJ1-2; 11 nucleotides line up with TRBD1. V lost 5 bases to trimming and J lost 8 bases; unmatched junction nucleotides: 16. Per the germline V gene, CDR1 is ENHRY and CDR2 is SYGVKD. This CDR3 is built from 17 residues.

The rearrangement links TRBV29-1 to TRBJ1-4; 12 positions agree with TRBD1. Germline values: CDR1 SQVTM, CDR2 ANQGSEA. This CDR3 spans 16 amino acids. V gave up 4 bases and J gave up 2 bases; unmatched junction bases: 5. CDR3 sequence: CSVARDRGPTNEKLFF. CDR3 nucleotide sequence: TGCAGCGTTGCCCGGGACAGGGGGCCCACTAATGAAAAACTGTTTTTT.

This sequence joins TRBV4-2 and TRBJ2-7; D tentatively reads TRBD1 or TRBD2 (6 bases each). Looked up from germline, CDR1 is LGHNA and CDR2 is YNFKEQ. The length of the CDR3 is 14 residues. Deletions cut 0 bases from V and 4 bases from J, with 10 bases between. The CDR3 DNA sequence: TGTGCCAGCAGCCAAGATGAGGGGGGTTACGAGCAGTACTTC. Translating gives CASSQDEGGYEQYF.

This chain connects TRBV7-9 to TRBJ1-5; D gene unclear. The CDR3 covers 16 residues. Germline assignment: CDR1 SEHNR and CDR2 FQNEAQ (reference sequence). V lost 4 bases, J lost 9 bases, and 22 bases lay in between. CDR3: CASSSPQDGREGPQHF. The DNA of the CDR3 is TGTGCCAGCAGCTCCCCGCAGGACGGCCGTGAGGGGCCCCAGCATTTT.

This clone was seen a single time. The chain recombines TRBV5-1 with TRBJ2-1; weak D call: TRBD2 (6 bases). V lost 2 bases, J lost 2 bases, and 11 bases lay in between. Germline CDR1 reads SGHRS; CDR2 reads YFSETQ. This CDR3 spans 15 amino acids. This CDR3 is CASSFAGYTYNEQFF. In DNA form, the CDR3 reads TGCGCCAGCAGCTTCGCGGGGTACACCTACAATGAGCAGTTCTTC.